Listed below are T cell receptor beta chains from one sample, sequenced in a study of T cell responses to AZD1222 COVID-19 vaccine. TCRdb's copy holds only in-frame clones and misses some; the assay was immunoSEQ multiplex PCR. This table has 95,000 to 150,000 clones, roughly 90% appearing once. The sample consisted of peripheral blood, taken 28 days after the second AZD1222 dose. These receptors were collected from an adult who received the AZD1222 COVID-19 vaccine. Each CDR3 is given with its conserved first and last residue. A D gene is named only where the DNA matches it firmly. Clone size is shown for a subset of rows, as once, few, many or a class of expanded clone.

CDR3 length | D gene | clone size | J gene | V gene | CDR3 protein | CDR3 DNA
15 | TRBD1 | - | TRBJ1-6 | TRBV27 | CASSLEQGARSPLHF | TGTGCCAGCAGTTTAGAGCAGGGGGCGCGTTCACCCCTCCACTTT
15 | TRBD1 | few | TRBJ2-7 | TRBV7-6 | CASSLVQGVSYEQYF | TGTGCCAGCAGCTTAGTACAGGGGGTCTCCTACGAGCAGTACTTC
16 | TRBD1 | - | TRBJ1-1 | TRBV7-9 | CASSRRGRGRDTEAFF | TGTGCCAGCAGCCGTCGCGGGAGGGGGCGGGACACTGAAGCTTTCTTT
15 | - | - | TRBJ2-7 | TRBV4-1 | CASSPGPWEIPEQYF | TGCGCCAGCAGCCCAGGACCATGGGAGATTCCCGAGCAGTACTTC
17 | - | - | TRBJ2-1 | TRBV4-2 | CASSQPDQTFSYNEQFF | TGTGCCAGCAGCCAACCCGACCAAACTTTCTCCTACAATGAGCAGTTCTTC
14 | - | - | TRBJ1-4 | TRBV28 | CASRTGTSNEKLFF | TGTGCCAGCAGAACCGGGACCTCGAATGAAAAACTGTTTTTT
15 | - | few | TRBJ1-5 | TRBV5-6 | CASSSQGKRNQPQHF | TGTGCCAGCAGCTCCCAGGGGAAGCGCAATCAGCCCCAGCATTTT
14 | TRBD1 | - | TRBJ1-2 | TRBV6-4 | CASKSGQGNYGYTF | TGTGCCAGCAAGTCGGGACAGGGCAACTATGGCTACACCTTC
16 | TRBD1 | - | TRBJ1-3 | TRBV2 | CASSGDSLNSGNTIYF | TGTGCCAGCAGTGGGGACAGCCTCAACTCTGGAAACACCATATATTTT
13 | - | - | TRBJ1-1 | TRBV7-8 | CASSSVRGTEAFF | TGTGCCAGCAGCTCGGTGAGGGGGACTGAAGCTTTCTTT
18 | TRBD2 | - | TRBJ2-4 | TRBV19 | CASSKGLAEDIAKNIQYF | TGTGCCAGTAGTAAGGGACTAGCGGAGGATATAGCCAAAAACATTCAGTACTTC